This record looks at one T cell receptor beta chain sequence and its context. The sample belongs to a study of blood T cell repertoires in COVID-19. Overall study: The United States, Italy and Spain were the sources of the acute and convalescent COVID-19 samples. The analysed material was cDNA or gDNA that came from T cells, B-cell-depleted T cells, or PBMCs.

The germline V gene has CDR1 SNHLY and CDR2 FYNNEI. The J segment lost 6 bases and the V segment lost 7 bases, leaving 11 bases of the junction unmatched. The CDR3 runs to 14 residues. How the authors handled the data: Nucleated cell counts were estimated from reference gene primer amplification. Sequenced by immunoSEQ multiplex PCR; TCRdb stores in-frame clones only, minus some. The V and J calls and the clone size are those of that table, but D and trimming were determined from the DNA. The table records some 20,000 clones, about 89% of them present only once. This clonotype was obtained from a woman aged 55 to 70 with active COVID-19. The sequenced sample was peripheral blood. The rearrangement uses TRBV2 and TRBJ1-1; 7 bases fit TRBD1. The CDR3 coding sequence is TGTGCCAGCACCACAATCAGGGGGGAGTCTGAAGCTTTCTTT. This translates into CASTTIRGESEAFF.